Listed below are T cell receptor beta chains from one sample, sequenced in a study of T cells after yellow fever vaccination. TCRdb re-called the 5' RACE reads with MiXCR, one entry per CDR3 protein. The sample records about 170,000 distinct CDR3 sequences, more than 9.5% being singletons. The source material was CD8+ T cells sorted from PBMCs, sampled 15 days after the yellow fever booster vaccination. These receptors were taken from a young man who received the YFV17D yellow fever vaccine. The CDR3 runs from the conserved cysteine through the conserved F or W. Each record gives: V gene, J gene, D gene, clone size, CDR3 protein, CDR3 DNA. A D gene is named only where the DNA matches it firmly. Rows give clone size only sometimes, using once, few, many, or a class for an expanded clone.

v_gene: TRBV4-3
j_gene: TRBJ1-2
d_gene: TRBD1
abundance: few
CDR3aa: CASSQDLLFGTGVSGYTF
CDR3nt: TGCGCCAGCAGCCAAGATCTATTGTTTGGGACAGGAGTAAGTGGCTACACCTTC

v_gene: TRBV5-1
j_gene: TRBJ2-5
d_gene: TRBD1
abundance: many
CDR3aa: CASSFRGRTQETQYF
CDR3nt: TGCGCCAGCAGCTTCAGGGGGCGGACGCAAGAGACCCAGTACTTC

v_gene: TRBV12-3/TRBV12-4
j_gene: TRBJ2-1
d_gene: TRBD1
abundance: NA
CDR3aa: CASSQTGGTYNEQFF
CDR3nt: TGTGCCAGCAGCCAGACAGGGGGAACCTACAATGAGCAGTTCTTC

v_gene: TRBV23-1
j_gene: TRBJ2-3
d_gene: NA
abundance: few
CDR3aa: CASSRQSGQVTDTQYF
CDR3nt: TGCGCCAGCAGTCGCCAATCGGGTCAGGTTACAGATACGCAGTATTTT

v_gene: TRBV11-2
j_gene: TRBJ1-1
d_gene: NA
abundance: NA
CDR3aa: CASSLEQGLTEAFF
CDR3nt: TGTGCCAGCAGCTTAGAGCAGGGGCTCACTGAAGCTTTCTTT

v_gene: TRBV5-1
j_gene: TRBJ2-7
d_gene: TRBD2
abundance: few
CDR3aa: CASSLPPAGGSKYEQYF
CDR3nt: TGCGCCAGCAGCTTACCCCCGGCGGGGGGGTCGAAATACGAGCAGTACTTC

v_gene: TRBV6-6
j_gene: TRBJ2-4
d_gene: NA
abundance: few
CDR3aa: CASSYPARGGMGNIQYF
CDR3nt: TGTGCCAGCAGTTACCCGGCCAGGGGGGGAATGGGTAACATTCAGTACTTC

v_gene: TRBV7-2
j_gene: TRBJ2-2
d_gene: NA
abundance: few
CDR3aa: CASSLLGAGELFF
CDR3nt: TGTGCCAGCAGCTTATTGGGGGCCGGGGAGCTGTTTTTT

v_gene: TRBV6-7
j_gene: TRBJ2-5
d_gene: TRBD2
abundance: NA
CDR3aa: CASSYPLGSGGQTQYF
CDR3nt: TGTGCCAGCAGTTACCCCCTGGGGAGCGGGGGTCAGACCCAGTACTTC

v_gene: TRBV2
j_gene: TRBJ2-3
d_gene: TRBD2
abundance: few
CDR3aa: CASDHLLAGGPTDTQYF
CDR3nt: TGTGCCAGCGATCACCTTTTAGCGGGGGGGCCCACAGATACGCAGTATTTT

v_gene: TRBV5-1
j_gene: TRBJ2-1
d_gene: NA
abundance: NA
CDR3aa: CASSFLGGINKQFF
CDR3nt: TGCGCCAGCAGCTTTTTAGGGGGAATCAATAAGCAGTTCTTC

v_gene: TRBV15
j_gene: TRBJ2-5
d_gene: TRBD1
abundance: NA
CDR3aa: CATWTGQQETQYF
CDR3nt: TGTGCCACCTGGACAGGTCAACAAGAGACCCAGTACTTC

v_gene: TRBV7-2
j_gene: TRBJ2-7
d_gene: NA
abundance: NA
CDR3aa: CASSFIMVYPVYPTYEQYF
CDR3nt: TGTGCCAGCAGCTTCATTATGGTATACCCGGTGTACCCGACCTACGAGCAGTACTTC

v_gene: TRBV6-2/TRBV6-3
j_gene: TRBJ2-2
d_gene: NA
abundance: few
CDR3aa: CASSPKGLGGTGELFF
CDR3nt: TGTGCCAGCAGTCCGAAGGGGCTCGGCGGCACCGGGGAGCTGTTTTTT

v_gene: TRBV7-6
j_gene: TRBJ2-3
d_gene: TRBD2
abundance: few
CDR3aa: CASSLLPSGGTSTDTQYF
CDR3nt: TGTGCCAGCAGCCTCCTCCCTAGCGGGGGGACAAGCACAGATACGCAGTATTTT

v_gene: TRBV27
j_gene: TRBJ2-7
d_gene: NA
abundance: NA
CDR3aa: CASSLSVVLGEQYF
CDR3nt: TGTGCCAGCAGTTTATCGGTGGTTTTGGGTGAGCAGTACTTC

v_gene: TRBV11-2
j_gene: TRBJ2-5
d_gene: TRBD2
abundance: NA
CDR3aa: CASSSPLAGAAQETQYF
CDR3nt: TGTGCCAGCAGCTCCCCCCTAGCGGGGGCCGCGCAAGAGACCCAGTACTTC

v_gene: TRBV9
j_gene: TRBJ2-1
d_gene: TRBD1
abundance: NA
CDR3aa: CASSVEGAGNEQFF
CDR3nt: TGTGCCAGCAGCGTAGAGGGGGCTGGCAATGAGCAGTTCTTC

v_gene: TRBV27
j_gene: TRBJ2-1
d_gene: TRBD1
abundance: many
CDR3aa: CASSLDRVFSNEQFF
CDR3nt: TGTGCCAGCAGTCTAGACAGGGTTTTTAGCAATGAGCAGTTCTTC

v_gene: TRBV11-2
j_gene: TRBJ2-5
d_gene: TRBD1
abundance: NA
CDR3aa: CASSLVGGQKETQYF
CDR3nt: TGTGCCAGCAGCTTAGTAGGGGGACAGAAAGAGACCCAGTACTTC

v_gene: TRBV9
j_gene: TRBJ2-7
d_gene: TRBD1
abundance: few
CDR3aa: CASSYLQGDEQYF
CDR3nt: TGTGCCAGCAGCTACTTACAGGGGGACGAGCAGTACTTC

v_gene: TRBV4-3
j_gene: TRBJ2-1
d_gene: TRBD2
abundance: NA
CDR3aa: CASSQALAGWEQFF
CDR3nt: TGCGCCAGCAGCCAAGCCCTAGCGGGGTGGGAGCAGTTCTTC

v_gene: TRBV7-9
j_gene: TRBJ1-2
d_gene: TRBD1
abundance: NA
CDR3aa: CASSPSTGFEDYGYTF
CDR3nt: TGTGCCAGCAGCCCCTCGACAGGGTTTGAGGACTATGGCTACACCTTC

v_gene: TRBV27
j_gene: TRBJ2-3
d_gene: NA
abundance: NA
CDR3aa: CASSLSIWRGLPDTQYF
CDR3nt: TGTGCCAGCAGTTTATCGATTTGGCGGGGGCTCCCAGATACGCAGTATTTT